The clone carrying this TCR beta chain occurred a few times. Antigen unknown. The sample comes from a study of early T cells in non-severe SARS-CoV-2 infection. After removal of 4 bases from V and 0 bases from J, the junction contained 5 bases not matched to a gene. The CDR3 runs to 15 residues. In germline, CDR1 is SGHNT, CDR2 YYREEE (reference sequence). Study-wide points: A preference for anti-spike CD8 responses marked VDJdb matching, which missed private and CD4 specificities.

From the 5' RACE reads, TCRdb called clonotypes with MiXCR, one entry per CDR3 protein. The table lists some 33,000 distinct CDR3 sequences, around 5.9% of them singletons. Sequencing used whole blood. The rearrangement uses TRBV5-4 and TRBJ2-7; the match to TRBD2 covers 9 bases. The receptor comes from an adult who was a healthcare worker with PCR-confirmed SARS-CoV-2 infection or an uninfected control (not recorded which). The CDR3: CASSQSGGISYEQYF. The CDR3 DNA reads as TGTGCCAGCAGCCAGAGCGGGGGGATCTCCTACGAGCAGTACTTC.